This T cell receptor (beta chain) came from a study of blood T cell repertoires in COVID-19. In the study overall: Sources were T cells, B-cell-depleted T cells, or PBMCs; the material itself was cDNA or gDNA.

CDR3 length: 12 amino acids. The ends were cut back, 5 bases at V and 0 bases at J, with 4 bases in the middle. The V gene's germline CDR1 is PRHDT and CDR2 FYEKMQ (reference sequence). As processed by the authors: For nucleated cells, counts were estimated from reference gene primer amplification. Data came from immunoSEQ multiplex PCR; TCRdb stores just in-frame clones and leaves some out. Clone size and V and J calls were adopted from that table, with D and trimming inferred from the DNA. The sample shows roughly 180,000 clones, under 90% of them seen only once. Sequences were obtained from peripheral blood. The sequence derives from a human donor in a cohort sampled during active COVID-19. The chain recombines TRBV13 with TRBJ2-5; D not resolved. The DNA of the CDR3 is TGTGCCAGCAGCCGGTACCAAGAGACCCAGTACTTC. Encoded protein: CASSRYQETQYF.